This TCR beta chain stems from a study of T cells in Graves' hyperthyroidism and ophthalmopathy. Study-wide results and limits: Onset of ophthalmopathy came a median roughly 6.9 months after the model predicted it. Most clonotypes expanded in the thyroid (above 0.001) were also present in blood.

RNA transcripts served as the template for amplifying TCR beta CDR3 regions. Primed by the HTBI set, a first-round RT-PCR was run on the TCR CDR3. TCRdb recomputed calls from the multiplex PCR reads with MiXCR, one row per CDR3 protein. The table records about 510,000 distinct CDR3 sequences, about 15% of them present only once. Diagnoses used clinical symptoms, serum thyroxine and TRAb, thyroid ultrasound and orbital computed tomography. PBMCs were obtained from 7.5 to 10 ml fresh peripheral blood. CDR3 length equals 14 residues. CDR1 MNHNS and CDR2 SASEGT come from the germline V gene. The V end lost 6 bases, the J end lost 1 base, and 9 bases lay between the germline ends. This clonotype has at least ten counts. The target antigen is unknown.

This receptor was identified in a woman in her thirties or forties with Graves' hyperthyroidism. The V call is TRBV6-1, the J call TRBJ2-2; a weak D match, TRBD2 (5 bases). The sequenced material came from blood. CDR3 sequence: CASRGLQNTGELFF. Written as DNA, the CDR3 is TGTGCCAGCAGAGGACTCCAGAACACCGGGGAGCTGTTTTTT.